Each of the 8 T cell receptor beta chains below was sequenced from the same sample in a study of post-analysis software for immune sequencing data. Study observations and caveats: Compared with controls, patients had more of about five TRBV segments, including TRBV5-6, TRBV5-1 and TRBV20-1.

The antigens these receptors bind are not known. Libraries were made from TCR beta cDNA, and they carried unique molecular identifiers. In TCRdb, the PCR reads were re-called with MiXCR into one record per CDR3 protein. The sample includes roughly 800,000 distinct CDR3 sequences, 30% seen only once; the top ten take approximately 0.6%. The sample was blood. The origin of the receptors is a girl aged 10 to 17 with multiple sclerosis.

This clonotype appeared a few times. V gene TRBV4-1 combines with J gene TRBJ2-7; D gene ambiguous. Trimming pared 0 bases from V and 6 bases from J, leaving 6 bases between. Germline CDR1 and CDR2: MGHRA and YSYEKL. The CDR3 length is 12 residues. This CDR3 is CASSQDGTEQYF. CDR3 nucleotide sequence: TGCGCCAGCAGCCAAGATGGAACCGAGCAGTACTTC.

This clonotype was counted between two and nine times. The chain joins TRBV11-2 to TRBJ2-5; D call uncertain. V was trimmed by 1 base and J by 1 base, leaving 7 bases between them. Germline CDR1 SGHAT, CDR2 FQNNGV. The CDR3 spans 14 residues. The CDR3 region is CASSLGAIQETQYF. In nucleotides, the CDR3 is TGTGCCAGCAGCTTAGGGGCCATCCAAGAGACCCAGTACTTC.

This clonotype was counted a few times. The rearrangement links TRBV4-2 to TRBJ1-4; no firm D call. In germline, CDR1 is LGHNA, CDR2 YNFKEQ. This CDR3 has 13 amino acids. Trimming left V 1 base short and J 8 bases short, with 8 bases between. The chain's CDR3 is CASSQGVGEKLFF. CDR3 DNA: TGTGCCAGCAGCCAAGGAGTGGGAGAAAAACTGTTTTTT.

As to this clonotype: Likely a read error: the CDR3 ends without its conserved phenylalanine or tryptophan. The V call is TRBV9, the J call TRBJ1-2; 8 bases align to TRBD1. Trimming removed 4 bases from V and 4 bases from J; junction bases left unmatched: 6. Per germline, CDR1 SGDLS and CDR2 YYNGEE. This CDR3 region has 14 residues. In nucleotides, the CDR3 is TGTGCCAGCAGCATCCCCGGGACAGGCTATGGCTACACCTGC. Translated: CASSIPGTGYGYTC.

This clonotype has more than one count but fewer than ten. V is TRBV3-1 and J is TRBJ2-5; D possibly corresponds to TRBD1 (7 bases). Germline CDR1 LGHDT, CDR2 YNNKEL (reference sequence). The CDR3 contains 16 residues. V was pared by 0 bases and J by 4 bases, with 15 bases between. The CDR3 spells CASSQETGRNGETQYF. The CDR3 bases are TGTGCCAGCAGCCAAGAGACAGGGAGGAATGGAGAGACCCAGTACTTC.

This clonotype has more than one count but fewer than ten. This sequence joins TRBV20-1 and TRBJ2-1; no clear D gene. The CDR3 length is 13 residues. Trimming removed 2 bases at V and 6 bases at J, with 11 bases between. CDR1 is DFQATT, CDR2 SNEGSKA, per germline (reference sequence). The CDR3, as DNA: TGCAGTGCTAGAAGTGTAGGAATCAATGAGCAGTTCTTC. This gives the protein CSARSVGINEQFF.

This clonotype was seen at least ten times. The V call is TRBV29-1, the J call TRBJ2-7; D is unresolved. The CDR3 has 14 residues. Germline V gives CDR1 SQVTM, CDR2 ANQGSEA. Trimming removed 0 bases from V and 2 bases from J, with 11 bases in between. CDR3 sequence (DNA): TGCAGCGTTGAAGACAGGCGTGAGCCCTACGAGCAGTACTTC. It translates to CSVEDRREPYEQYF.

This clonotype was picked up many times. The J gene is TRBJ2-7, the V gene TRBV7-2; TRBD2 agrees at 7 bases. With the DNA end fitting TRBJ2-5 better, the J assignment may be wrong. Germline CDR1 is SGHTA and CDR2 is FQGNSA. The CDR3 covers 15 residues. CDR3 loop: CASSHPSAGAETQYF. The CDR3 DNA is TGTGCCAGCAGCCACCCTTCCGCGGGAGCAGAGACCCAGTACTTC.